This T cell receptor beta chain was recorded in a study of monozygotic twins with inflammatory bowel disease. Germline CDR1 reads SEHNR; CDR2 reads FQNEAQ (reference sequence). This CDR3 is 14 amino acids long. Blood (around 2.5 ml) was collected from every donor individually. Study conclusions and caveats: Healthy co-twins exceeded IBD patients in TCRbeta diversity as measured by inverse Simpson. What may have added variability to patient repertoires is that immunosuppressive treatments differed.

As for this clonotype: Its cognate antigen is unknown.

UMIs bearing a 6-nucleotide sample barcode were added through template switching. TCRdb reprocessed the 5' RACE reads, with one entry per CDR3 protein and no DNA. The sample totals some 99,000 distinct CDR3 sequences. This chain joins TRBV7-9 and TRBJ2-7; TCRdb's D call of TRBD1 is untestable without DNA. This TCR was recovered from a human donor with ulcerative colitis or Crohn's disease, or a healthy co-twin of an affected twin (not recorded which). Sequencing input: blood. The chain's CDR3 is CASSSRQGYYEQYF.